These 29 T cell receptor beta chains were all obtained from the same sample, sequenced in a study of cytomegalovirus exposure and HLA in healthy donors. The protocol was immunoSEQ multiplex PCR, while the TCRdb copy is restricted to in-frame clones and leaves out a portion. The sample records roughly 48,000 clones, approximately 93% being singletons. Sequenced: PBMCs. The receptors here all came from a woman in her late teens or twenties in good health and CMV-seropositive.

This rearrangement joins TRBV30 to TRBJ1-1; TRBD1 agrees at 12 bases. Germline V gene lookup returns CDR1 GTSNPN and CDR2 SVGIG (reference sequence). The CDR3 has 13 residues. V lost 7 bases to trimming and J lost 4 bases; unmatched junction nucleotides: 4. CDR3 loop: CAFRDRGLTEAFF. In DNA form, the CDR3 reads TGTGCCTTCCGGGACAGGGGGCTCACTGAAGCTTTCTTT.

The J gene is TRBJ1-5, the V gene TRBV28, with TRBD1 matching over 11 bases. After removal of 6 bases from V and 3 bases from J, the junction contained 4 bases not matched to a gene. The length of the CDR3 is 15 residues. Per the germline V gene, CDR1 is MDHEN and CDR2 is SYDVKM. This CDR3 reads CASRRDRGYNQPQHF. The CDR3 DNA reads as TGTGCCAGCAGGCGGGACAGGGGGTACAATCAGCCCCAGCATTTT. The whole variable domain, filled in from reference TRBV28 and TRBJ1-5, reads DVKVTQSSRYLVKRTGEKVFLECVQDMDHENMFWYRQDPGLGLRLIYFSYDVKMKEKGDIPEGYSVSREKKERFSLILESASTNQTSMYLCASRRDRGYNQPQHFGDGTRLSIL.

For the CDR3, the DNA is TGTGCCAGCAGCCCAGGGGGCGCGGACACCATATATTTT. Residues: CASSPGGADTIYF. This chain joins TRBV5-4 and TRBJ1-3; 8 nucleotides match TRBD1. J was trimmed by 8 bases and V by 4 bases; bases with no gene match: 5. Germline-derived CDR1 and CDR2 are SGHNT and YYREEE (reference sequence). The CDR3 length is 13 residues. The full variable domain, with the rest looked up from reference TRBV5-4 and TRBJ1-3, is ETGVTQSPTHLIKTRGQQVTLRCSSQSGHNTVSWYQQALGQGPQFIFQYYREEENGRGNFPPRFSGLQFPNYSSELNVNALELDDSALYLCASSPGGADTIYFGEGSWLTVV.

The CDR3 coding sequence is TGTGCCAGCAGCTTAGGGACAGGTCCTGGCTACACCTTC. Protein sequence: CASSLGTGPGYTF. The chain is built from TRBV7-3 and TRBJ1-2; 8 nucleotides line up with TRBD1. In germline, CDR1 is SGHTA, CDR2 FQGTGA. V gave up 2 bases and J gave up 7 bases; unmatched junction bases: 3. The CDR3 length is 13 residues.

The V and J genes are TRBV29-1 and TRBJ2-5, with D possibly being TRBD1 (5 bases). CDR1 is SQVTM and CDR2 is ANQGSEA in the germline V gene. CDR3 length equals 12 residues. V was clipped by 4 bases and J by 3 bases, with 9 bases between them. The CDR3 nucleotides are TGCAGCGTTGGACAGAAGGAAGAGACCCAGTACTTC. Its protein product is CSVGQKEETQYF.

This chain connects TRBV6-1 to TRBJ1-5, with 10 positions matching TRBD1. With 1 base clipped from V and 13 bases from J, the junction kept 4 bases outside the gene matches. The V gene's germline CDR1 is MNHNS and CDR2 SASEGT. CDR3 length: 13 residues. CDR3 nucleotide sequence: TGTGCCAGCAGTGAAGGGACAGGGGGGTATCAGCATTTT. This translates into CASSEGTGGYQHF.

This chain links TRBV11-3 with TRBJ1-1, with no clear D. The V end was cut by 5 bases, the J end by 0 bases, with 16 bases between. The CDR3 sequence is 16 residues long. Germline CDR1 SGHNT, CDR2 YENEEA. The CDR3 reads CASSPINAGMNTEAFF. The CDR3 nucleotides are TGTGCCAGCAGCCCTATAAATGCGGGGATGAACACTGAAGCTTTCTTT.

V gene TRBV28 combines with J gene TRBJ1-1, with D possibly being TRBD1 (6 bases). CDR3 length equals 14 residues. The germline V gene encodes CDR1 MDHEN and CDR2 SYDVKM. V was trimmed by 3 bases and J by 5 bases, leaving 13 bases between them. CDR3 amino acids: CASSLGLRGTEAFF. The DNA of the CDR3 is TGTGCCAGCAGTTTGGGCCTCAGGGGAACTGAAGCTTTCTTT. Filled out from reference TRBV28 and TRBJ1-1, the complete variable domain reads DVKVTQSSRYLVKRTGEKVFLECVQDMDHENMFWYRQDPGLGLRLIYFSYDVKMKEKGDIPEGYSVSREKKERFSLILESASTNQTSMYLCASSLGLRGTEAFFGQGTRLTVV.

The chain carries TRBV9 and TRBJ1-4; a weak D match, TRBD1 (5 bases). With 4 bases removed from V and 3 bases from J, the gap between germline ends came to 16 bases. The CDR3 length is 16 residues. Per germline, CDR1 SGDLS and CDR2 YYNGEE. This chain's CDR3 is CASSPPGLGANEKLFF. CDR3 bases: TGTGCCAGCAGCCCCCCAGGGCTAGGGGCTAATGAAAAACTGTTTTTT.

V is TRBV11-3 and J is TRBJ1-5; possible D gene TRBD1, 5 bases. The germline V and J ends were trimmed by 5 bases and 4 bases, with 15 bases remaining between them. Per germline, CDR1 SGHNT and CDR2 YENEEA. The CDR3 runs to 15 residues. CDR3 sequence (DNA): TGTGCCAGCAGCCGAGGCACAGGATCTAATCAGCCCCAGCATTTT. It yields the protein CASSRGTGSNQPQHF.

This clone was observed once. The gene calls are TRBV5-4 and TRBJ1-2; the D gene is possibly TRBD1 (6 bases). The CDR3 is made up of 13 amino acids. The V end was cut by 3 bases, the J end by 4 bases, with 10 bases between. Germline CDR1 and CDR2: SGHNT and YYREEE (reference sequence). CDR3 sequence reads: CASSSTGPYGYTF. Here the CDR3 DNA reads TGTGCCAGCAGCTCCACAGGGCCCTATGGCTACACCTTC.

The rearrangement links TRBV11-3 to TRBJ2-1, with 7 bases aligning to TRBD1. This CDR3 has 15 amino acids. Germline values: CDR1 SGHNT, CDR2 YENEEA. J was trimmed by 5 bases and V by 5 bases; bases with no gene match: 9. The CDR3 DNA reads TGTGCCAGCAGCGAACAGGGACAGCTACACAATGAGCAGTTCTTC. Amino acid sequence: CASSEQGQLHNEQFF. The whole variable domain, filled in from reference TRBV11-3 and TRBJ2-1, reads EAGVVQSPRYKIIEKKQPVAFWCNPISGHNTLYWYLQNLGQGPELLIRYENEEAVDDSQLPKDRFSAERLKGVDSTLKIQPAELGDSAVYLCASSEQGQLHNEQFFGPGTRLTVL.

The chain's CDR3 is CASSLAPSGINQETQYF. The CDR3 DNA reads as TGCGCCAGCAGCTTGGCCCCCAGCGGGATAAACCAAGAGACCCAGTACTTC. This rearrangement joins TRBV5-1 to TRBJ2-5; 7 bases match TRBD2. With 0 bases clipped from V and 0 bases from J, the junction kept 8 bases outside the gene matches. This CDR3 has 17 residues. CDR1 and CDR2 (germline): SGHRS, YFSETQ.

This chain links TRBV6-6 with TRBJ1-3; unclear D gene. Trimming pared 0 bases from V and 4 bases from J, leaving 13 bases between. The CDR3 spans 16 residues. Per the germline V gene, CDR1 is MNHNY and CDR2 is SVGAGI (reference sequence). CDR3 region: CASSYSSEVSGNTIYF. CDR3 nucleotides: TGTGCCAGCAGTTACTCTTCTGAGGTATCCGGAAACACCATATATTTT.

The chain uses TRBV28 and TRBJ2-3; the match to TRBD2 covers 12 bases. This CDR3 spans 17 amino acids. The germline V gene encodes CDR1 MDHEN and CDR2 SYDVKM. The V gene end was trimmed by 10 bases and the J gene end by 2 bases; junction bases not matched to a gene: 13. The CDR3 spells CAISGGGLAGPTDTQYF. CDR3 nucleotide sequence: TGTGCCATCTCGGGGGGCGGACTAGCGGGGCCCACAGATACGCAGTATTTT.

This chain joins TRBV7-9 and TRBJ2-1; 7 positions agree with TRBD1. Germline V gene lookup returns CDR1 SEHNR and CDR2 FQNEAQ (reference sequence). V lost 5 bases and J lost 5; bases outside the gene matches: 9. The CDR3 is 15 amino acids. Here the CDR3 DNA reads TGTGCCAGCAGCCCGAACCCGGGACAGAACAATGAGCAGTTCTTC. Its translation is CASSPNPGQNNEQFF.

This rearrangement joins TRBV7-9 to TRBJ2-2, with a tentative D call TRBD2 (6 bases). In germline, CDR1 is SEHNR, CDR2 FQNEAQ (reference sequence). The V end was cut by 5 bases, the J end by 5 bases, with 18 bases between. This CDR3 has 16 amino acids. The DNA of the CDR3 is TGTGCCAGCAGCCCCGGGGCGTGGGGAGGTACCGGGGAGCTGTTTTTT. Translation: CASSPGAWGGTGELFF.

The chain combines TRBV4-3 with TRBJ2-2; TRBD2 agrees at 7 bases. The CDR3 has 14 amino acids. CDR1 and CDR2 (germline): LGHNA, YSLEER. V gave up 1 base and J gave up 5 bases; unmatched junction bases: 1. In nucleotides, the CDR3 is TGCGCCAGCAGCCAAGGGGAGGGGACCGGGGAGCTGTTTTTT. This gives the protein CASSQGEGTGELFF.

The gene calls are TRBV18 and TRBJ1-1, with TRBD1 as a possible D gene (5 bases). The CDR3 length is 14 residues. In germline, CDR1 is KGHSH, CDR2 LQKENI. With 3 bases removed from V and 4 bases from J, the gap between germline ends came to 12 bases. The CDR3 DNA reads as TGTGCCAGCTCACCCCAGGGAGGGAGCACTGAAGCTTTCTTT. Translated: CASSPQGGSTEAFF.

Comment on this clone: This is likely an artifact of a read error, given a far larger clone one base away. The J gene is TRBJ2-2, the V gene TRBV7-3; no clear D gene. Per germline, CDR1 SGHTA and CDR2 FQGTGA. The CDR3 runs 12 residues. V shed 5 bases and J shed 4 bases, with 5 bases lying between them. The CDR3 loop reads CASSPGTGELFF. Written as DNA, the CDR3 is TGTGCCAGCAGCCCCGGCACCGGGGAGCTGTTTTTT. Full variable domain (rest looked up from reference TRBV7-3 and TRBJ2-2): GAGVSQTPSNKVTEKGKYVELRCDPISGHTALYWYRQSLGQGPEFLIYFQGTGAADDSGLPNDRFFAVRPEGSVSTLKIQRTERGDSAVYLCASSPGTGELFFGEGSRLTVL.

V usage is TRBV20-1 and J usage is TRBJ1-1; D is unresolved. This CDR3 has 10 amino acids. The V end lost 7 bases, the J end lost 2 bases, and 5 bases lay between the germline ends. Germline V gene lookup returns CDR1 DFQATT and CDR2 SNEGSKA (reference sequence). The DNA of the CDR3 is TGCAGTGTCCCAAACACTGAAGCTTTCTTT. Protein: CSVPNTEAFF.

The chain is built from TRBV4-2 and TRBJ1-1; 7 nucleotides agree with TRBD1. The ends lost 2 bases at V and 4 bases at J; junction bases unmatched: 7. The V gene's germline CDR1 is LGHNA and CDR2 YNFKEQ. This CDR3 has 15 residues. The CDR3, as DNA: TGTGCCAGCAGCCAAAATCGGGACAGCAGCACTGAAGCTTTCTTT. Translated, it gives CASSQNRDSSTEAFF.

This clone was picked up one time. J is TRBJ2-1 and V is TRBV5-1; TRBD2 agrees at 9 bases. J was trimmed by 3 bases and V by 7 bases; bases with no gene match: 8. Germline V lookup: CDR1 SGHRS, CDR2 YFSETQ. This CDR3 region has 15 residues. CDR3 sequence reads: CASRVAGDYYNEQFF. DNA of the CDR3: TGCGCCAGCCGCGTAGCGGGAGACTACTACAATGAGCAGTTCTTC.

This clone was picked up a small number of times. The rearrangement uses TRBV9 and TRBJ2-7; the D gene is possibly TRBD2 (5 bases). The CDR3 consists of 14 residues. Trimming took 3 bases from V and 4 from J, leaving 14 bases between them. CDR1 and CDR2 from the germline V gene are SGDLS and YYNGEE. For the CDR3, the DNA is TGTGCCAGCAGCGCCGCGCTACGGGGTTACGAGCAGTACTTC. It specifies CASSAALRGYEQYF.

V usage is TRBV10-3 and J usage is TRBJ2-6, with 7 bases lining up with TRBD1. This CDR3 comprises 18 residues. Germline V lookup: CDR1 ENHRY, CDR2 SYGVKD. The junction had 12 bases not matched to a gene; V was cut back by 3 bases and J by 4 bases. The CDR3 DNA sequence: TGTGCCATCAGTGACCTCGATGACAGGGCAGCCGGGGCCAACGTCCTGACTTTC. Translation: CAISDLDDRAAGANVLTF.

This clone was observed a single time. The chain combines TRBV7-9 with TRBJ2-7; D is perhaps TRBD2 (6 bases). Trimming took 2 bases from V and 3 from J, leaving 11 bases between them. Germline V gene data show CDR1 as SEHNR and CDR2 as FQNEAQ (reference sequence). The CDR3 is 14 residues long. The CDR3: CASSLPGVVYEQYF. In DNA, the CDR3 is TGTGCCAGCAGCTTACCGGGAGTTGTCTACGAGCAGTACTTC. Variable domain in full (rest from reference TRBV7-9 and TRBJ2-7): DTGVSQNPRHKITKRGQNVTFRCDPISEHNRLYWYRQTLGQGPEFLTYFQNEAQLEKSRLLSDRFSAERPKGSFSTLEIQRTEQGDSAMYLCASSLPGVVYEQYFGPGTRLTVT.

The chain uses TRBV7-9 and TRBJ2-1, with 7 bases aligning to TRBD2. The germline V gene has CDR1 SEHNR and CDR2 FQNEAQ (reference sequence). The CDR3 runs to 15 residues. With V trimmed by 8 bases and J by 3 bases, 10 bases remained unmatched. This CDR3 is CASRPGGSVYNEQFF. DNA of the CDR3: TGTGCCAGCCGACCTGGCGGGAGTGTCTACAATGAGCAGTTCTTC.

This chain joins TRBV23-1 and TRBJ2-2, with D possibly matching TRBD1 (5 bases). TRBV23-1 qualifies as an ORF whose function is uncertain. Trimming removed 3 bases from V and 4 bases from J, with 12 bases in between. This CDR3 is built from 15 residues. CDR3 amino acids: CASSHSTGPTGELFF. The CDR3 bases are TGCGCCAGCAGTCATTCCACAGGACCCACCGGGGAGCTGTTTTTT.

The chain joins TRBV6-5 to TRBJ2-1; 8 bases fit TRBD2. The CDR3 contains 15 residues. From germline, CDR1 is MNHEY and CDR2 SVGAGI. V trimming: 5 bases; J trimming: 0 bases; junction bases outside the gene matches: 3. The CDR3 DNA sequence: TGTGCCAGCAGTCTTAGCGGGGACTCCTACAATGAGCAGTTCTTC. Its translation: CASSLSGDSYNEQFF.